This paragraph covers one TCR beta chain sequence. The entry originates in a study of siplizumab effects on memory and regulatory T cells. The V end lost 5 bases, the J end lost 2 bases, and 16 bases lay between the germline ends. CDR1 and CDR2 from the germline V gene are MNHNY and SVGAGI (reference sequence). This CDR3 is 16 amino acids long. Assays covered approximately 100,000 TCR templates per sample. The protocol was immunoSEQ multiplex PCR, while the TCRdb copy is restricted to in-frame clones and leaves out a portion. The sample holds 85,000 to 130,000 clones, roughly 93% seen once. The chain recombines TRBV6-6 with TRBJ1-5, with D possibly TRBD1 on 5 matching bases. The TCR comes from a human donor in good health. Input material: Tregs sorted from blood. CDR3 nucleotide sequence: TGTGCCAGCAGTCCCCTCGGGAGAGGGGGCAATCAGCCCCAGCATTTT. Its translation is CASSPLGRGGNQPQHF.